The clone carrying this T cell receptor beta chain showed up just once. The data were taken from a study of blood T cell repertoires in COVID-19. On the study more broadly: Acute-phase and convalescent COVID-19 samples originated in the United States, Italy and Spain. Nucleic acid was either cDNA or gDNA, and it came from T cells, B-cell-depleted T cells, or PBMCs.

Individuals drawn from 24 US areas were about 18 to 95 years old. This CDR3 has 13 residues. Trimming stripped 7 bases from V and 4 bases from J, with 13 bases between. From germline, CDR1 is LNHDA and CDR2 SQIVND (reference sequence). In the authors' workflow: Nucleated cell counts were estimated from reference gene primer amplification. The repertoire was sequenced with immunoSEQ multiplex PCR; TCRdb's copy has only in-frame clones and lacks some. V and J calls and clone size follow that table, whereas D and trimming were derived from the DNA. The sample shows fewer than 450,000 clones, around 90% of them seen only once.

This receptor was identified in a woman between 18 and 30 years old who had recovered from COVID-19. This sequence joins TRBV19 and TRBJ1-1; possibly TRBD1 for D (6 bases). Sequencing was done on a sample of PBMCs or T cells enriched from blood (not recorded which). CDR3 DNA: TGTGCCAGTACCATACAGGGCTCCACTGAAGCTTTCTTT. Protein product: CASTIQGSTEAFF.